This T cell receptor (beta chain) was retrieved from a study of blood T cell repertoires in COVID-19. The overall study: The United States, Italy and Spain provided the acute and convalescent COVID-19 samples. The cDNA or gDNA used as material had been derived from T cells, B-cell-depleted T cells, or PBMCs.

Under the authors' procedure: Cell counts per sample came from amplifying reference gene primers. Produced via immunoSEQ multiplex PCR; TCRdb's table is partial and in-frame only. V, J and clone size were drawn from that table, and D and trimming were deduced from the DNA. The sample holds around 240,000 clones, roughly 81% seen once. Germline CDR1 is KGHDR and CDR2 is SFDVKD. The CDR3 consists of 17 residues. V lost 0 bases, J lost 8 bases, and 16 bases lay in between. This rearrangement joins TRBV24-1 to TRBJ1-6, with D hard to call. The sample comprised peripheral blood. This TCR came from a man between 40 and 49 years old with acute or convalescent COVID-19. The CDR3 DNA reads TGTGCCACCAGTGATTTGAGCACTCTTTTGAATTATTCACCCCTCCACTTT. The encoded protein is CATSDLSTLLNYSPLHF.